A single sample gave rise to the 17 T cell receptor beta chains below, sequenced in a study of blood T cell repertoires in COVID-19. TCRdb's copy holds only in-frame clones and misses some; the assay was immunoSEQ multiplex PCR. Counted here are 90,000 to 120,000 clones, 60% to 85% occurring once; the ten biggest clones make up roughly 4%. The sample consisted of peripheral blood. These receptors were collected from a man in his sixties or seventies with acute or convalescent COVID-19.

This clone was recorded a few times. J is TRBJ2-7 and V is TRBV6-5; D is ambiguous. The CDR3 is 12 amino acids. The germline V gene has CDR1 MNHEY and CDR2 SVGAGI. Trimming cost V 6 bases and J 5 bases, with 11 bases left between them. CDR3 loop: CASRDTLDEQYF. CDR3 nucleotides: TGTGCCAGCAGAGACACTCTTGACGAGCAGTACTTC.

CDR3 loop: CASSPSAGFTYEQYF. In nucleotides, the CDR3 is TGTGCCAGCAGCCCTTCAGCGGGTTTTACCTACGAGCAGTACTTC. The chain employs TRBV14 and TRBJ2-7; D perhaps matches TRBD2 (6 bases). The length of the CDR3 is 15 residues. Germline V gene lookup returns CDR1 SGHDN and CDR2 FVKESK. V was pared by 4 bases and J by 2 bases, with 15 bases between. The full variable domain, rest sourced from reference TRBV14 and TRBJ2-7, is EAGVTQFPSHSVIEKGQTVTLRCDPISGHDNLYWYRRVMGKEIKFLLHFVKESKQDESGMPNNRFLAERTGGTYSTLKVQPAELEDSGVYFCASSPSAGFTYEQYFGPGTRLTVT.

V is TRBV9 and J is TRBJ2-3; possible D gene TRBD1, 5 bases. V was clipped by 4 bases and J by 3 bases, with 15 bases between them. Germline assignment: CDR1 SGDLS and CDR2 YYNGEE. The CDR3 runs to 15 residues. The CDR3 sequence is CASSPWGSVTDTQYF. The DNA of the CDR3 is TGTGCCAGCAGCCCTTGGGGCAGCGTGACAGATACGCAGTATTTT.

The rearrangement joins TRBV4-2 to TRBJ2-7; the D gene is possibly TRBD1 (6 bases). This CDR3 spans 14 amino acids. V lost 2 bases and J 1 base, leaving 9 bases between the germline ends. CDR1 is LGHNA and CDR2 is YNFKEQ in the germline V gene. The CDR3 spells CASSQTGPSYEQYF. The CDR3 DNA is TGTGCCAGCAGCCAAACAGGGCCTTCCTACGAGCAGTACTTC.

The chain recombines TRBV5-1 with TRBJ2-3, with D unclear. The germline gives CDR1 SGHRS, CDR2 YFSETQ. The CDR3 runs 14 residues. Between the trimmed V and J ends, which lost 2 bases and 1 base, there was a span of 8 bases. The CDR3 protein is CASSFGSGTDTQYF. CDR3 DNA sequence: TGCGCCAGCAGCTTTGGCAGCGGCACAGATACGCAGTATTTT.

The chain links TRBV10-1 to TRBJ1-3; D remains unclear. The ends were cut back, 4 bases at V and 3 bases at J, with 4 bases in the middle. Germline lookup yields CDR1 WNHNN and CDR2 SYGVQD (reference sequence). CDR3 length: 12 amino acids. This chain's CDR3 is CASSAGGNTIYF. The CDR3 DNA reads TGCGCCAGCAGTGCCGGTGGAAACACCATATATTTT.

The gene calls are TRBV5-4 and TRBJ1-1; tentatively, D is TRBD1 (5 bases). V lost 0 bases, J lost 5 bases, and 11 bases lay in between. This CDR3 spans 14 amino acids. Germline-derived CDR1 and CDR2 are SGHNT and YYREEE (reference sequence). This chain's CDR3 is CASSLEQGGTEAFF. The CDR3 bases are TGTGCCAGCAGCTTGGAGCAGGGAGGGACTGAAGCTTTCTTT.

The chain couples TRBV19 to TRBJ1-2; D call uncertain. Germline V CDR1 and CDR2: LNHDA, SQIVND (reference sequence). There are 14 residues in the CDR3. V gave up 10 bases and J gave up 3 bases, with 18 bases separating them. CDR3 bases: TGTGCCACCTGGTCCGACTTAACCGACTATGGCTACACCTTC. It translates to CATWSDLTDYGYTF.

CDR3 coding DNA: TGTGCCAGCAGTGACTCCAGACTAGCCCGTGGGGAGCTGTTTTTT. Its translation: CASSDSRLARGELFF. This chain connects TRBV25-1 to TRBJ2-2; 7 bases line up with TRBD2. Per germline, CDR1 MGHDK and CDR2 SYGVNS. Losses at the gene ends were 3 bases for V and 8 bases for J; bases not matched to a gene: 9. The CDR3 is 15 amino acids.

The V gene is TRBV9, the J gene TRBJ2-1; 9 bases map to TRBD1. CDR1 SGDLS and CDR2 YYNGEE come from the germline V gene. The V gene end was trimmed by 3 bases and the J gene end by 3 bases; junction bases not matched to a gene: 10. This CDR3 has 17 residues. This CDR3 is CASSERSGTGYYNEQFF. Here the CDR3 DNA reads TGTGCCAGCAGCGAACGATCCGGGACAGGGTACTACAATGAGCAGTTCTTC.

The chain couples TRBV4-1 to TRBJ1-6, with TRBD1 matching 8 bases. The germline gives CDR1 MGHRA, CDR2 YSYEKL. The trim removed 0 bases at V and 9 bases at J, leaving 4 bases unmatched. The CDR3 covers 15 residues. The CDR3 sequence: CASSQDWTGSSPLHF. DNA for the CDR3: TGCGCCAGCAGCCAAGACTGGACAGGGTCTTCACCCCTCCACTTT.

A few counts support this clone. The rearrangement joins TRBV6-2 or TRBV6-3 to TRBJ1-2; 7 bases match TRBD1. Germline assignment: CDR1 MNHEY and CDR2 SVGEGT. This CDR3 is 16 amino acids long. Losses at the gene ends were 0 bases for V and 7 bases for J; bases not matched to a gene: 11. The CDR3 region has the DNA TGTGCCAGCAGTTACTCCGGGACAGTGAAATTTGGTGGCTACACCTTC. Amino acids: CASSYSGTVKFGGYTF.

This clone came up a few times. The chain uses TRBV12-3 or TRBV12-4 and TRBJ2-1; weak D call: TRBD1 (5 bases). Trimming took off 3 bases at V and 5 bases at J, with 8 bases between the two ends. The CDR3 has 13 amino acids. CDR3 coding DNA: TGTGCCAGCAGTTTTCTGGGGCACAATGAGCAGTTCTTC. Translated, it gives CASSFLGHNEQFF.

This chain joins TRBV5-1 and TRBJ1-6; 10 positions agree with TRBD1. V shed 7 bases and J 9 bases; nucleotides not matched to a gene: 7. The CDR3 covers 14 residues. Germline CDR1 is SGHRS and CDR2 is YFSETQ. The CDR3 reads CASGPGTGVSPLHF. The CDR3 coding sequence is TGCGCCAGCGGACCCGGGACAGGGGTTTCACCCCTCCACTTT. Full variable domain (rest looked up from reference TRBV5-1 and TRBJ1-6): KAGVTQTPRYLIKTRGQQVTLSCSPISGHRSVSWYQQTPGQGLQFLFEYFSETQRNKGNFPGRFSGRQFSNSRSEMNVSTLELGDSALYLCASGPGTGVSPLHFGNGTRLTVT.

V usage is TRBV15 and J usage is TRBJ1-1; 8 bases are shared with TRBD1. CDR1 LNHNV and CDR2 YYDKDF come from the germline V gene (reference sequence). V lost 3 bases to trimming and J lost 2 bases; unmatched junction nucleotides: 17. This CDR3 has 19 residues. CDR3 loop: CATSSSGTGYGVRNTEAFF. DNA for the CDR3: TGTGCCACCAGCAGTTCCGGGACAGGCTACGGGGTGAGAAACACTGAAGCTTTCTTT.

The chain couples TRBV6-5 to TRBJ2-4; D gene ambiguous. The CDR3 is 16 residues long. Trimming pared 2 bases from V and 0 bases from J, leaving 11 bases between. The germline V gene has CDR1 MNHEY and CDR2 SVGAGI. The CDR3 reads CASSYMIQSAKNIQYF. CDR3 coding DNA: TGTGCCAGCAGTTACATGATACAGTCAGCCAAAAACATTCAGTACTTC.

The chain is built from TRBV5-4 and TRBJ1-2; 7 positions match TRBD1. This CDR3 spans 16 amino acids. Trimming took 1 base from V and 6 from J; bases not matched to a gene: 12. Germline CDR1 and CDR2: SGHNT and YYREEE (reference sequence). CDR3 nucleotide sequence: TGTGCCAGCAGCTTGAGGGGGCAGGAGCCTGGGGATGGCTACACCTTC. Its translation: CASSLRGQEPGDGYTF.